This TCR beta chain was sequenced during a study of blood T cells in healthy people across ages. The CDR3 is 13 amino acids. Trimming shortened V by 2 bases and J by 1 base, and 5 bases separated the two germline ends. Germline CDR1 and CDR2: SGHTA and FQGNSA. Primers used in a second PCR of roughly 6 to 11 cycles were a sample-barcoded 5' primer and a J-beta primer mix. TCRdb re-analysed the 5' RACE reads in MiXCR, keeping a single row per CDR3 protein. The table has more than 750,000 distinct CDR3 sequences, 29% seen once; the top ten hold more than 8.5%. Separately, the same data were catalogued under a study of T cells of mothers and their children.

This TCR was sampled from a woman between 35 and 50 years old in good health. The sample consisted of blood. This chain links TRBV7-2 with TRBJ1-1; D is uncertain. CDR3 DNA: TGTGCCAGCAGCTTATGGTGGAACACTGAAGCTTTCTTT. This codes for CASSLWWNTEAFF.